This TCR beta chain appears in the sequencing data of a study of shared clonotypes between healthy human individuals. Deep level was the assay's run setting. Clones were read by immunoSEQ multiplex PCR, and TCRdb kept only the in-frame ones, dropping some. Altogether about 2.4 million clones are present, around 90% being singletons, with the ten largest covering over 0.12%. This clone was picked up one time. Germline V gene lookup returns CDR1 SGDLS and CDR2 YYNGEE. The CDR3 sequence is 13 residues long. Trimming cost V 0 bases and J 4 bases, with 5 bases left between them. Sequencing used naive CD4+ T cells sorted from blood. The subset was: CD45RA+ positively selected. The clonotype was recovered from a young man in good health. This chain uses TRBV9 with TRBJ1-5; unclear D gene. The CDR3 protein is CASSVALNQPQHF. The CDR3 nucleotides read TGTGCCAGCAGCGTAGCCTTGAATCAGCCCCAGCATTTT. The full variable domain, rest sourced from reference TRBV9 and TRBJ1-5, is DSGVTQTPKHLITATGQRVTLRCSPRSGDLSVYWYQQSLDQGLQFLIQYYNGEERAKGNILERFSAQQFPDLHSELNLSSLELGDSALYFCASSVALNQPQHFGDGTRLSIL.